The 14 T cell receptor beta chains presented below share a single source sample, sequenced in a study of graft-versus-host responses after intestinal transplantation. Antigens of these TCRs are unknown. Some clones are missing from TCRdb's copy, which holds only in-frame ones; the method was immunoSEQ multiplex PCR. The sample lists some 110,000 clones, just under 95% occurring once. The source was unstimulated CD8+ T cells sorted from spleen or lymph node cells, collected before transplant. These receptor sequences come from a human donor who was the organ donor for an intestinal transplant.

The chain carries TRBV5-1 and TRBJ2-1; no clear D. Germline values: CDR1 SGHRS, CDR2 YFSETQ. V lost 0 bases, J lost 0 bases, and 16 bases lay in between. The CDR3 consists of 18 residues. The CDR3 DNA sequence: TGCGCCAGCAGCTTGGCTGGTAGTCTCCGGAGCTCCTACAATGAGCAGTTCTTC. Its protein product is CASSLAGSLRSSYNEQFF.

This clone was found a few times. This chain uses TRBV5-4 with TRBJ1-4, with TRBD1 matching 9 bases. Trimming cost V 0 bases and J 10 bases; bases outside gene matches: 4. Germline values: CDR1 SGHNT, CDR2 YYREEE (reference sequence). The CDR3 is made up of 14 amino acids. The CDR3 region has the DNA TGTGCCAGCAGCTTGGGGACAGGGGACGGAAAACTGTTTTTT. Its protein is CASSLGTGDGKLFF.

The genes are TRBV10-2 and TRBJ1-1; TRBD1 might be the D (5 bases). The germline V and J ends were trimmed by 8 bases and 0 bases, with 13 bases remaining between them. Germline loops: CDR1 WSHSY, CDR2 SAAADI. The CDR3 consists of 14 residues. In nucleotides, the CDR3 is TGCGCCAGCCAGCAGGGCCTCATGAACACTGAAGCTTTCTTT. Its translation is CASQQGLMNTEAFF.

This clone was detected a few times. The chain couples TRBV2 to TRBJ1-1; tentative D call: TRBD1 (6 bases). Germline V gene sequence: CDR1 SNHLY, CDR2 FYNNEI. CDR3 length: 13 amino acids. V was clipped by 4 bases and J by 0 bases, with 6 bases between them. CDR3 DNA: TGTGCCAGCAGTGCAGGGGTGAACACTGAAGCTTTCTTT. Translated: CASSAGVNTEAFF.

This chain uses TRBV5-6 with TRBJ2-7, with D perhaps TRBD2 (6 bases). Per germline, CDR1 SGHDT and CDR2 YYEEEE. Between the trimmed V and J ends, which lost 0 bases and 4 bases, there was a span of 17 bases. The CDR3 is made up of 16 amino acids. The CDR3 sequence is CASSLGAGRGFYEQYF. For the CDR3, the DNA is TGTGCCAGCAGCTTGGGCGCGGGACGGGGTTTTTACGAGCAGTACTTC.

The V and J genes are TRBV28 and TRBJ2-7; no clear D gene. Per the germline V gene, CDR1 is MDHEN and CDR2 is SYDVKM. V was trimmed by 3 bases and J by 5 bases, leaving 14 bases between them. The CDR3 length is 14 residues. CDR3 loop: CASSFPPLIDEQYF. CDR3 DNA: TGTGCCAGCAGTTTCCCCCCACTTATAGACGAGCAGTACTTC.

This chain connects TRBV28 to TRBJ1-3, with unresolved D. Germline V gene data show CDR1 as MDHEN and CDR2 as SYDVKM. The CDR3 is 15 residues long. Trimming took off 4 bases at V and 4 bases at J, with 14 bases between the two ends. This chain's CDR3 is CASSYPSSTGNTIYF. The CDR3 region has the DNA TGTGCCAGCAGTTACCCCTCCTCGACAGGAAACACCATATATTTT.

CDR3 sequence: CASSSPLEQETQYF. The CDR3 DNA follows: TGTGCCAGCAGCTCCCCCCTAGAGCAAGAGACCCAGTACTTC. The gene calls are TRBV11-1 and TRBJ2-5; D unclear. The CDR3 consists of 14 residues. V lost 4 bases, J lost 2 bases, and 11 bases lay in between. CDR1 SGHAT and CDR2 FQDESV come from the germline V gene (reference sequence).

The chain has TRBV27 and TRBJ1-4; D remains unclear. The length of the CDR3 is 14 residues. Trimming shortened V by 4 bases and J by 8 bases, and 14 bases separated the two germline ends. The germline gives CDR1 MNHEY, CDR2 SMNVEV (reference sequence). This CDR3 is CASSYTAPGEKLFF. The CDR3 DNA sequence: TGTGCCAGCAGTTATACAGCCCCGGGGGAAAAACTGTTTTTT.

J is TRBJ2-1 and V is TRBV21-1; the table's TRBD2 call for D was not verified on the DNA. TRBV21-1 is recorded as a pseudogene. The CDR3 covers 18 residues. DNA for the CDR3: TGTGCCAGCAGCAAAGCCCCGATACTAGCGGGAAGCCACAATGAGCAGTTCTTC. The encoded protein is CASSKAPILAGSHNEQFF.

The chain couples TRBV9 to TRBJ2-2, with unresolved D. Trimming pared 4 bases from V and 8 bases from J, leaving 24 bases between. CDR1 and CDR2 from the germline V gene are SGDLS and YYNGEE. This CDR3 comprises 17 residues. The CDR3 region is CASSPVQVPTRRGELFF. The CDR3 region has the DNA TGTGCCAGCAGCCCTGTCCAGGTGCCCACGAGAAGGGGGGAGCTGTTTTTT.

The chain combines TRBV7-9 with TRBJ2-4; no clear D gene. Per the germline V gene, CDR1 is SEHNR and CDR2 is FQNEAQ (reference sequence). With 5 bases removed from V and 1 base from J, the gap between germline ends came to 12 bases. The CDR3 loop spans 15 amino acids. CDR3 region: CASSHTTNAKNIQYF. The CDR3 DNA reads TGTGCCAGCAGCCACACCACAAACGCCAAAAACATTCAGTACTTC.

The V call is TRBV10-3, the J call TRBJ2-3, with 7 nucleotides matching TRBD2. This CDR3 is 13 amino acids long. J was trimmed by 0 bases and V by 6 bases; bases with no gene match: 0. The V gene's germline CDR1 is ENHRY and CDR2 SYGVKD. The CDR3 sequence: CAIRLASTDTQYF. The CDR3 DNA follows: TGTGCCATCAGACTAGCGAGCACAGATACGCAGTATTTT.

V usage is TRBV4-1 and J usage is TRBJ2-2; 11 bases are a match to TRBD2. V trimming: 0 bases; J trimming: 5 bases; junction bases outside the gene matches: 20. This CDR3 comprises 22 residues. Germline V lookup: CDR1 MGHRA, CDR2 YSYEKL. The CDR3 reads CASSQDDQRLAGGSGWTGELFF. Here the CDR3 DNA reads TGCGCCAGCAGCCAAGATGATCAAAGGCTAGCGGGAGGATCGGGTTGGACCGGGGAGCTGTTTTTT.